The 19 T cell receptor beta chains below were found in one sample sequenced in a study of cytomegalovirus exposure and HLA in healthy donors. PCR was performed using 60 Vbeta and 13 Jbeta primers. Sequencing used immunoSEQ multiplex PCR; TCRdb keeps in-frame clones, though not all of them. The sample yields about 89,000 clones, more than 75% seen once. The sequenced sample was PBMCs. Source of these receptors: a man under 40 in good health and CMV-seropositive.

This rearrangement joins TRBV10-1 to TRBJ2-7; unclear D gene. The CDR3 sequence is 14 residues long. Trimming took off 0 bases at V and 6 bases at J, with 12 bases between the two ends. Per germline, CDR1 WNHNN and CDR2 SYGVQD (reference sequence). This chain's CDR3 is CASSESTGSPEQYF. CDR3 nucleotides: TGCGCCAGCAGTGAGTCGACCGGGTCTCCCGAGCAGTACTTC.

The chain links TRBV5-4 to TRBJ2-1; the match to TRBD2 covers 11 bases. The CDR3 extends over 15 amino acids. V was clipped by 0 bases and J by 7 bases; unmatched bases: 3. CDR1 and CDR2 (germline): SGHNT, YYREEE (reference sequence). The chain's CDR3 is CASSLDTSGSNEQFF. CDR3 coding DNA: TGTGCCAGCAGCTTGGATACTAGCGGGAGTAATGAGCAGTTCTTC.

The CDR3 sequence: CSVETGDQPQHF. The CDR3 DNA follows: TGCAGCGTTGAAACGGGGGATCAGCCCCAGCATTTT. V gene TRBV29-1 combines with J gene TRBJ1-5; possibly TRBD1 for D (5 bases). This CDR3 is built from 12 residues. Germline V CDR1 and CDR2: SQVTM, ANQGSEA. V dropped 2 bases and J dropped 5 bases, with 7 bases sitting between them.

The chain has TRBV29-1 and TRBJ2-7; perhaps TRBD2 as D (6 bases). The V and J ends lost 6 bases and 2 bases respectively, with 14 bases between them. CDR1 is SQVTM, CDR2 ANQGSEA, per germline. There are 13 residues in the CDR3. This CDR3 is CSVEGDGPYEQYF. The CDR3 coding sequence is TGCAGCGTGGAGGGTGACGGCCCCTACGAGCAGTACTTC.

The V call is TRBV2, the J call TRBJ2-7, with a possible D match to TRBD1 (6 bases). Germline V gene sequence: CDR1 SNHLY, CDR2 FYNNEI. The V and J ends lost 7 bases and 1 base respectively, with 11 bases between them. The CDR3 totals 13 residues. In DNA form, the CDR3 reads TGTGCCAGCAACGGACAGCGTTCCTACGAGCAGTACTTC. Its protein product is CASNGQRSYEQYF.

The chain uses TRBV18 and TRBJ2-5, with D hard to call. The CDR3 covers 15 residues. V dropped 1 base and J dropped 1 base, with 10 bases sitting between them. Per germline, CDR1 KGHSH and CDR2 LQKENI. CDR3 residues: CASSPLALSQETQYF. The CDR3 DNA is TGTGCCAGCTCACCACTAGCTTTATCCCAAGAGACCCAGTACTTC.

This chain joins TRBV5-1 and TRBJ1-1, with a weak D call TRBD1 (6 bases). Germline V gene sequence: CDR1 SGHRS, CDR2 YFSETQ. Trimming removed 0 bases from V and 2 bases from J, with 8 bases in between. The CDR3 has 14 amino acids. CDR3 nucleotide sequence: TGCGCCAGCAGCTTGGAAGGGACAAACACTGAAGCTTTCTTT. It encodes CASSLEGTNTEAFF.

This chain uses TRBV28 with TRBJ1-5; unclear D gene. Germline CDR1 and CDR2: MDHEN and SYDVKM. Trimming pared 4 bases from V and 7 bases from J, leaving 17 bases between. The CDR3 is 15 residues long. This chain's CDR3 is CASSSRRVTGQPQHF. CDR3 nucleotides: TGTGCCAGCAGTTCCCGACGGGTAACGGGACAGCCCCAGCATTTT.

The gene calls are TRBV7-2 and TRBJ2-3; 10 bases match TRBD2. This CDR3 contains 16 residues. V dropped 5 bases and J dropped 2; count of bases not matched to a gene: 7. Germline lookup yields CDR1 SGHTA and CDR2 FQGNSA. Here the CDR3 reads CASSPPSGRVTDTQYF. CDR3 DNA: TGTGCCAGCAGCCCACCTAGCGGGAGAGTCACAGATACGCAGTATTTT.

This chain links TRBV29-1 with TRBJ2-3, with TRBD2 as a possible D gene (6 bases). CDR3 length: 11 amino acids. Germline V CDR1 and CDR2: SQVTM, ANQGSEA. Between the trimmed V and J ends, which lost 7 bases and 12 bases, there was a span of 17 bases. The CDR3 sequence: CSGDRDSLQYF. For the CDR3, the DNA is TGCAGCGGTGACCGGGACTCACTACAGTATTTT.

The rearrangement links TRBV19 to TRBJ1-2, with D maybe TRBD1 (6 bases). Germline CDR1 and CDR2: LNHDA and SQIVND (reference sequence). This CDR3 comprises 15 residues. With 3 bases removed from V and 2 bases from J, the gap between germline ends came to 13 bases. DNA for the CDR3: TGTGCCAGTAGTATTCAAGAACAGGGCAACTATGGCTACACCTTC. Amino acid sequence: CASSIQEQGNYGYTF. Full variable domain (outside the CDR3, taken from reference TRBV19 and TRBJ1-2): DGGITQSPKYLFRKEGQNVTLSCEQNLNHDAMYWYRQDPGQGLRLIYYSQIVNDFQKGDIAEGYSVSREKKESFPLTVTSAQKNPTAFYLCASSIQEQGNYGYTFGSGTRLTVV.

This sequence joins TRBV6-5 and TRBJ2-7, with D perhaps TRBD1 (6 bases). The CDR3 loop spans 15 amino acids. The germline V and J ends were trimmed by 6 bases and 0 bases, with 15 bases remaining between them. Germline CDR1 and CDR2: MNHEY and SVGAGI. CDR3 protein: CASRHQTGSSYEQYF. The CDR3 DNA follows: TGTGCCAGCAGACACCAAACAGGGAGCTCCTACGAGCAGTACTTC.

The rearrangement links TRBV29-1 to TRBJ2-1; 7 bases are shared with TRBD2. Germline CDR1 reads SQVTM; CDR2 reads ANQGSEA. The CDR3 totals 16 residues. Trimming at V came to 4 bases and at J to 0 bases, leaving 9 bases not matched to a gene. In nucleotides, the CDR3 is TGCAGCGTTGGAGGGACTATCGCCCGCTCCTACAATGAGCAGTTCTTC. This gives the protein CSVGGTIARSYNEQFF.

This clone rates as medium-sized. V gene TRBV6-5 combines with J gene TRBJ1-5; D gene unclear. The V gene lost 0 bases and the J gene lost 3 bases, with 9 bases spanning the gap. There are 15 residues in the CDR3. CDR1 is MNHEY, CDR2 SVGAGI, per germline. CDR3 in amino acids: CASSYSGNNNQPQHF. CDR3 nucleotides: TGTGCCAGCAGTTACTCCGGGAACAACAATCAGCCCCAGCATTTT.

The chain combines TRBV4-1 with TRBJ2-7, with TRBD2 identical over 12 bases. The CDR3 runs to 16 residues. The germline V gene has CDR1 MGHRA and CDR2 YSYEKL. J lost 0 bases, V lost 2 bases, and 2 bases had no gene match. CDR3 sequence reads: CASSQRTSGISYEQYF. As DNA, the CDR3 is TGCGCCAGCAGCCAAAGGACTAGCGGGATCTCCTACGAGCAGTACTTC.

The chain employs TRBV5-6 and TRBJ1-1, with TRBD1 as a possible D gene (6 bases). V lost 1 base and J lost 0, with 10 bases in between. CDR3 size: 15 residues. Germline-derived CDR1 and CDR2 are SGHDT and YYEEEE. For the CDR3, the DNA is TGTGCCAGCAGCTTGTACAGGGACATGAACACTGAAGCTTTCTTT. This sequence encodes CASSLYRDMNTEAFF.

The CDR3 DNA reads TGTGCCAGCAGCTTAGCGCAGGAGGGGCACTACGAGCAGTACTTC. Protein product: CASSLAQEGHYEQYF. The chain is built from TRBV7-9 and TRBJ2-7, with D perhaps matching TRBD2 (6 bases). Per germline, CDR1 SEHNR and CDR2 FQNEAQ (reference sequence). V was pared by 0 bases and J by 3 bases, with 12 bases between. The CDR3 sequence is 15 residues long. Combining the CDR3 with reference TRBV7-9 and TRBJ2-7 gives the whole variable domain DTGVSQNPRHKITKRGQNVTFRCDPISEHNRLYWYRQTLGQGPEFLTYFQNEAQLEKSRLLSDRFSAERPKGSFSTLEIQRTEQGDSAMYLCASSLAQEGHYEQYFGPGTRLTVT.

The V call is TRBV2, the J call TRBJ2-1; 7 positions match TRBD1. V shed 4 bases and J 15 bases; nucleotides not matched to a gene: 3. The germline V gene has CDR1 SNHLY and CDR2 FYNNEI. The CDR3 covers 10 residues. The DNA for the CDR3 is TGTGCCAGCAGTGGACAGGGATTGTTCTTC. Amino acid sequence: CASSGQGLFF.

The CDR3 DNA is TGTGCCAGCAGCAAAGGGACAGGGGGCGATAGTTGGCAGTACTTC. Amino acid sequence: CASSKGTGGDSWQYF. The rearrangement links TRBV21-1 to TRBJ2-7; the table's D call, TRBD1, has no DNA check behind it. TRBV21-1 is termed a pseudogene. The CDR3 contains 15 residues.